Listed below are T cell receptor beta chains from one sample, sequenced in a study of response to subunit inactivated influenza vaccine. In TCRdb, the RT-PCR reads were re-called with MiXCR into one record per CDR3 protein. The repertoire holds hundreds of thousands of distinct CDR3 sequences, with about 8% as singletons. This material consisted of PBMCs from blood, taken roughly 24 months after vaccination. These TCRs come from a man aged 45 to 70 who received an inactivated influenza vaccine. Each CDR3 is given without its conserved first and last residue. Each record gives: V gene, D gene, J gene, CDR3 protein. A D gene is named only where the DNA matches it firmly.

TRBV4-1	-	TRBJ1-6	ASSLTLSINSPLH
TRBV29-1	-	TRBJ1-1	SVAKEGGTEAF
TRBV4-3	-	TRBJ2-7	ASSQDSSSYEQY
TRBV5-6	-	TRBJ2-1	ASSLGFGPNYNEQF
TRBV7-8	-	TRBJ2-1	ASSFRQGRDEQF
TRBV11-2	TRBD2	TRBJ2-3	ASSQSSGAGADTQY
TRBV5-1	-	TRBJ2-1	ASSLGSSDRWF
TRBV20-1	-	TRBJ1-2	SARDSVTNYGYT
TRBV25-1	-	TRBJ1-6	ASTRGSQASPLH
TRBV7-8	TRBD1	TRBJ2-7	ASSSWTGAGSYEQY
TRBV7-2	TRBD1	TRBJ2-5	ASSKGQEQETQY
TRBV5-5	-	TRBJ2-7	ASSLDQGTSDQY
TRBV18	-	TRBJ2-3	ASSPPVWAEGTDTQY
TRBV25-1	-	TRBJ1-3	ASSELGVSSGNTIY
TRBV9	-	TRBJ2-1	ASSPQGGNNEQF
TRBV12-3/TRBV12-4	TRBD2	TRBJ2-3	ASSLKAAVVGLSGADTQY
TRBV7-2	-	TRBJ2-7	ASSLVQGTHEQY
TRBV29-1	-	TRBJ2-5	SVDVHLGRDQETQY
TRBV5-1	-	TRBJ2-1	ASSSANEQF
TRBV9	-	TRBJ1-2	ASSVGGNYGYT
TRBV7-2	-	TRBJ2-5	ASSPGTGSQETQY
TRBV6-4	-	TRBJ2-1	ASSERGQYDEQF
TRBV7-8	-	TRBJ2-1	ASSPQRSPSGEQF
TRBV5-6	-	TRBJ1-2	ASSLADGRNGYT
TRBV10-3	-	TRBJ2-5	AISESYGGGGQETQY
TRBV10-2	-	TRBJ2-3	ASSDIKEGTDTQY
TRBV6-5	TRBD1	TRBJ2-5	ASSHRGQGSETQY
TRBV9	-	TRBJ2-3	ASSGGQITDTQY
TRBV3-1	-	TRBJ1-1	ASSQLYGETEAF